This T cell receptor beta chain was captured in a study of T-cell reconstitution after alpha-beta-depleted transplantation in children. Study findings and constraints: Surviving recipient cells, namely T cells and thymic progenitors, were the source of high day-60 TCRbeta diversity in some patients. One year after transplant, T-cell counts and diversity came mostly from newly produced T cells. Where alpha-beta T cells came from about two months after transplant was reportedly several hundred expanded graft clones.

Germline CDR1 reads DFQATT; CDR2 reads SNEGSKA (reference sequence). The CDR3 has 13 residues. Trimming took 8 bases from V and 7 from J; bases not matched to a gene: 8. Researchers prepared the TCRbeta library using unique molecular identifiers, the study reports. Via MiXCR, TCRdb re-called the PCR reads, giving one row per CDR3 protein. Altogether fewer than 150,000 distinct CDR3 sequences are present, more than 9.5% being singletons, with the ten largest covering approximately 25%. As concerns this clonotype: Its target is not known.

The chain links TRBV20-1 to TRBJ2-1; TRBD1 matches 10 bases. The clonotype originates from a girl under two years old who had a stem cell transplant for combined immunodeficiency, so the T cells may come from the graft donor. The sequenced sample was PBMCs, mostly from graft donor cells, obtained 180 days after TCRalphabeta/CD19-depleted stem cell transplant. The CDR3 here is CSPDRGLGNEQFF. For the CDR3, the DNA is TGCAGTCCCGACAGGGGGCTTGGGAATGAGCAGTTCTTC.